This passage covers 24 T cell receptor beta chains from one sample sequenced in a study of beta chain features in type 1 diabetes. Expressed TCRB transcripts were sequenced because the entire RNA isolate underwent reverse transcription. TCRdb's table, derived via immunoSEQ multiplex PCR, lists solely in-frame clones and lacks some. The sample has roughly 180,000 clones, more than 10% seen once; the top ten hold 0.6% to 0.8%. Sequencing was carried out using central memory CD4+ T cells from blood. The receptors derive from a woman under 30 in good health.

The chain combines TRBV25-1 with TRBJ1-5, with 10 positions matching TRBD1. With 5 bases clipped from V and 5 bases from J, the junction kept 3 bases outside the gene matches. This CDR3 comprises 14 residues. Per the germline V gene, CDR1 is MGHDK and CDR2 is SYGVNS. CDR3 coding DNA: TGTGCCAGCAGTCACGGGACAGGGGATCAGCCCCAGCATTTT. Encoded protein: CASSHGTGDQPQHF.

The sample holds a few counts of this clone. The chain couples TRBV7-2 to TRBJ2-3, with 7 nucleotides matching TRBD2. This CDR3 has 16 amino acids. Germline CDR1 is SGHTA and CDR2 is FQGNSA. Trimming took 7 bases from V and 0 from J; bases not matched to a gene: 10. CDR3 nucleotide sequence: TGTGCCAGCACTCAACGGGCGGGAGTGAGCACAGATACGCAGTATTTT. Translation gives CASTQRAGVSTDTQYF.

This chain joins TRBV9 and TRBJ2-7; D gene uncertain. The V end lost 0 bases, the J end lost 2 bases, and 9 bases lay between the germline ends. Looked up from germline, CDR1 is SGDLS and CDR2 is YYNGEE. The CDR3 is 14 residues long. The CDR3 is CASSVAVSAYEQYF. The CDR3 nucleotides read TGTGCCAGCAGCGTAGCTGTTTCAGCCTACGAGCAGTACTTC. Complete variable domain (other parts from reference TRBV9 and TRBJ2-7): DSGVTQTPKHLITATGQRVTLRCSPRSGDLSVYWYQQSLDQGLQFLIQYYNGEERAKGNILERFSAQQFPDLHSELNLSSLELGDSALYFCASSVAVSAYEQYFGPGTRLTVT.

In this sample, this clone turned up a few times. The chain has TRBV7-9 and TRBJ2-5; 12 bases are a match to TRBD1. V lost 9 bases, J lost 5 bases, and 4 bases stayed unmatched. CDR1 is SEHNR, CDR2 FQNEAQ, per germline (reference sequence). This CDR3 contains 13 residues. The DNA of the CDR3 is TGTGCCAGAGGGACAGGGGGCATGGAGACCCAGTACTTC. Its protein product is CARGTGGMETQYF.

This clone was counted only a few times. The chain is built from TRBV28 and TRBJ1-1; maybe TRBD1 (6 bases). Looked up from germline, CDR1 is MDHEN and CDR2 is SYDVKM. V gave up 1 base and J gave up 9 bases, with 15 bases separating them. The CDR3 runs 14 residues. The DNA for the CDR3 is TGTGCCAGCAGTTTATCAACGACAGGCTCCCAAGCTTTCTTT. The encoded protein is CASSLSTTGSQAFF.

The genes are TRBV28 and TRBJ2-1; 9 positions agree with TRBD2. Per germline, CDR1 MDHEN and CDR2 SYDVKM. The CDR3 covers 15 residues. After removal of 2 bases from V and 6 bases from J, the junction contained 5 bases not matched to a gene. The CDR3 sequence is CASSLGGLASNEQFF. The CDR3, as DNA: TGTGCCAGCAGTTTAGGGGGACTAGCTTCCAATGAGCAGTTCTTC. The entire variable domain, with the rest obtained from reference TRBV28 and TRBJ2-1, is as follows: DVKVTQSSRYLVKRTGEKVFLECVQDMDHENMFWYRQDPGLGLRLIYFSYDVKMKEKGDIPEGYSVSREKKERFSLILESASTNQTSMYLCASSLGGLASNEQFFGPGTRLTVL.

This rearrangement joins TRBV6-5 to TRBJ2-7, with TRBD2 as a possible D gene (6 bases). The germline V and J ends were trimmed by 6 bases and 2 bases, with 11 bases remaining between them. Germline-derived CDR1 and CDR2 are MNHEY and SVGAGI. This CDR3 region has 13 residues. In DNA, the CDR3 is TGTGCCAGCAGCTCAGGGACTCCCTACGAGCAGTACTTC. Residues: CASSSGTPYEQYF.

The rearrangement links TRBV7-9 to TRBJ2-3; 10 bases are a match to TRBD2. Trimming removed 5 bases from V and 4 bases from J; junction bases left unmatched: 9. Germline V gene lookup returns CDR1 SEHNR and CDR2 FQNEAQ (reference sequence). The CDR3 is 16 residues long. The DNA of the CDR3 is TGTGCCAGCAGCCCCCAACTAGCGGGAAGTGCAGATACGCAGTATTTT. Encoded protein: CASSPQLAGSADTQYF.

This clone was observed a few times. This chain joins TRBV7-8 and TRBJ1-5, with D possibly TRBD1 on 6 matching bases. V was pared by 2 bases and J by 0 bases, with 11 bases between. The CDR3 is 16 residues long. The germline V gene encodes CDR1 SGHVS and CDR2 FQNEAQ. CDR3 DNA: TGTGCCAGCAGCTTAATGGGGACAATTAGCAATCAGCCCCAGCATTTT. Its translation is CASSLMGTISNQPQHF.

The V call is TRBV7-9, the J call TRBJ2-4; no clear D. Trimming pared 3 bases from V and 6 bases from J, leaving 12 bases between. The CDR3 has 14 residues. Germline CDR1 SEHNR, CDR2 FQNEAQ (reference sequence). CDR3 DNA sequence: TGTGCCAGCAGCTTCAAAACAGACCGAAACATTCAGTACTTC. It encodes CASSFKTDRNIQYF.

This clone was detected only once. The chain is built from TRBV7-3 and TRBJ1-2, with TRBD1 identical over 10 bases. CDR1 and CDR2 (germline): SGHTA, FQGTGA. After removal of 5 bases from V and 3 bases from J, the junction contained 6 bases not matched to a gene. This CDR3 is 15 amino acids long. The DNA for the CDR3 is TGTGCCAGCAGCCGTGGGGACAGGGGTGACTATGGCTACACCTTC. The encoded protein is CASSRGDRGDYGYTF.

This clone was detected a few times. The chain uses TRBV20-1 and TRBJ2-3; no firm D call. CDR1 and CDR2 (germline): DFQATT, SNEGSKA (reference sequence). The length of the CDR3 is 11 residues. V lost 4 bases and J 6 bases, leaving 8 bases between the germline ends. Here the CDR3 DNA reads TGCAGTGCTAAAGCCCTTGATACGCAGTATTTT. Amino acids: CSAKALDTQYF.

J is TRBJ2-7 and V is TRBV21-1; TRBD1 is the table's D call and was not checked against the DNA. TRBV21-1 has pseudogene status. This CDR3 spans 19 amino acids. The CDR3 DNA reads TGTGCCAGCAGCACCACATACCCTCTCCCCAGGGTTGATTCCTACGAGCAGTACTTC. Translating it yields CASSTTYPLPRVDSYEQYF.

This clone turned up a few times. The chain has TRBV30 and TRBJ1-3; D is uncertain. V lost 0 bases and J 8 bases, leaving 8 bases between the germline ends. Germline V gene data show CDR1 as GTSNPN and CDR2 as SVGIG (reference sequence). The CDR3 length is 12 residues. The CDR3 DNA is TGTGCCTGGAGTGTAGACTTGGACACCATATATTTT. As protein: CAWSVDLDTIYF.

The chain joins TRBV5-1 to TRBJ1-2, with a weak D call TRBD1 (5 bases). Looked up from germline, CDR1 is SGHRS and CDR2 is YFSETQ. The CDR3 is 19 residues long. V was cut by 4 bases and J by 5 bases, with 30 bases left in between. This CDR3 is CASSRYGTDRTTSTYGYTF. CDR3 DNA: TGCGCCAGCAGCCGTTACGGGACTGACCGGACTACTTCCACTTATGGCTACACCTTC.

V usage is TRBV2 and J usage is TRBJ2-7, with D possibly TRBD2 on 6 matching bases. From germline, CDR1 is SNHLY and CDR2 FYNNEI. V lost 9 bases and J 5 bases, leaving 14 bases between the germline ends. This CDR3 contains 12 residues. The CDR3 sequence is CASRRERNEQYF. The CDR3 nucleotides read TGTGCCAGTCGACGGGAGCGGAACGAGCAGTACTTC.

The chain links TRBV5-5 to TRBJ2-7, with TRBD1 identical over 8 bases. This CDR3 contains 16 residues. Germline V gene data show CDR1 as SGHKS and CDR2 as YYEKEE (reference sequence). V shed 2 bases, J shed 3 bases, and the junction held 10 bases outside the gene matches. This CDR3 is CASSFRVGQGIYEQYF. The CDR3 DNA follows: TGTGCCAGCAGCTTCCGCGTAGGACAGGGAATCTACGAGCAGTACTTC.

This clone came up a few times. The rearrangement links TRBV4-2 to TRBJ2-6; 9 nucleotides align to TRBD1. CDR3 size: 18 residues. Germline V CDR1 and CDR2: LGHNA, YNFKEQ. V was pared by 0 bases and J by 1 base, with 4 bases of the junction left unmatched. The CDR3 region has the DNA TGTGCCAGCAGCCAAGATCCTGGACAGGGGTCTGGGGCCAACGTCCTGACTTTC. Translating it yields CASSQDPGQGSGANVLTF.

This clone was seen a handful of times. This chain joins TRBV5-1 and TRBJ2-7, with 8 bases lining up with TRBD1. With 4 bases clipped from V and 3 bases from J, the junction kept 9 bases outside the gene matches. Germline V gene sequence: CDR1 SGHRS, CDR2 YFSETQ. This CDR3 has 15 residues. CDR3 in DNA: TGCGCCAGCAGCCCCGGACAGGGAATCCTCTACGAGCAGTACTTC. This translates into CASSPGQGILYEQYF.

In this sample, this clone turned up a few times. This rearrangement joins TRBV10-3 to TRBJ2-1, with TRBD2 matching over 8 bases. CDR3 length: 15 amino acids. The J segment lost 7 bases and the V segment lost 6 bases, leaving 11 bases of the junction unmatched. Germline CDR1 ENHRY, CDR2 SYGVKD. CDR3 DNA: TGTGCCATCAGGACTCCAGCGGGAGTTCAGAATGAGCAGTTCTTC. It codes for CAIRTPAGVQNEQFF.

V and J are TRBV2 and TRBJ2-1; maybe TRBD2 (7 bases). V was cut by 6 bases and J by 7 bases, with 19 bases left in between. The CDR3 is 15 residues long. Germline V gene lookup returns CDR1 SNHLY and CDR2 FYNNEI. DNA for the CDR3: TGTGCCAGCAGCCGGGGGGCGTCGATCCCTAATGAGCAGTTCTTC. Translation: CASSRGASIPNEQFF.

The chain couples TRBV5-4 to TRBJ1-1; possibly TRBD1 for D (6 bases). CDR3 length: 14 amino acids. Germline V gene sequence: CDR1 SGHNT, CDR2 YYREEE (reference sequence). V was trimmed by 1 base and J by 2 bases, leaving 9 bases between them. In DNA, the CDR3 is TGTGCCAGCAGCTTGACAGGGATTAACACTGAAGCTTTCTTT. Translated: CASSLTGINTEAFF.

This clone was recorded a few times. The V gene is TRBV28, the J gene TRBJ2-5, with D perhaps matching TRBD1 (5 bases). The germline gives CDR1 MDHEN, CDR2 SYDVKM. The length of the CDR3 is 15 residues. Trimming took 6 bases from V and 5 from J, leaving 19 bases between them. This chain's CDR3 is CASSSPPRGAETQYF. The CDR3, as DNA: TGTGCCAGCAGCTCCCCCCCTCGTGGGGCGGAGACCCAGTACTTC. The whole variable domain, filled in from reference TRBV28 and TRBJ2-5, reads DVKVTQSSRYLVKRTGEKVFLECVQDMDHENMFWYRQDPGLGLRLIYFSYDVKMKEKGDIPEGYSVSREKKERFSLILESASTNQTSMYLCASSSPPRGAETQYFGPGTRLLVL.

The chain is built from TRBV7-9 and TRBJ2-5; D gene uncertain. The CDR3 covers 15 residues. CDR1 SEHNR and CDR2 FQNEAQ come from the germline V gene (reference sequence). Trimming pared 5 bases from V and 4 bases from J, leaving 17 bases between. The CDR3 reads CASSIDYSPAETQYF. In nucleotides, the CDR3 is TGTGCCAGCAGCATCGATTACAGTCCCGCAGAGACCCAGTACTTC.